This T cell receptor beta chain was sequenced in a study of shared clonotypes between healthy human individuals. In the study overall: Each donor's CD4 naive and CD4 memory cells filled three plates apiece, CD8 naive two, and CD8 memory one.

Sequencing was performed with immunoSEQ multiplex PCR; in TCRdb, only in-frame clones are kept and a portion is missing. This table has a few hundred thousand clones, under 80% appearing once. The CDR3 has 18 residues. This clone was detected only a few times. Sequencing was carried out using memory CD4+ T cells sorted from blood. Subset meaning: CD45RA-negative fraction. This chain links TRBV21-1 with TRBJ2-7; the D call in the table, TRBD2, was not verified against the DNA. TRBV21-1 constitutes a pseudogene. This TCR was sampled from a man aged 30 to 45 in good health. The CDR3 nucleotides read TGTGCCAGCAGCCGCCGACTAGCGGGGCAAAGGGACTCCTACGAGCAGTACTTC. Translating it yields CASSRRLAGQRDSYEQYF.